The T cell receptor (beta chain) under discussion was sequenced for a study of T-cell reconstitution after alpha-beta-depleted transplantation in children. Points from the study as a whole: By one year post-transplant, T-cell counts and diversity largely arose from T cells that were newly produced. From surviving recipient T cells and thymic progenitors came the high day-60 TCRbeta diversity observed in some patients. Several hundred expanded graft clones reportedly supplied alpha-beta T cells about two months after transplant.

At least ten counts were recorded for this clonotype. The target antigen is unknown. Unique molecular identifiers featured in how the TCRbeta library was prepared. TCRdb processed the PCR reads anew with MiXCR; each CDR3 protein has one entry. The sample lists 40,000 to 60,000 distinct CDR3 sequences, approximately 8.7% occurring once. With V trimmed by 5 bases and J by 5 bases, 8 bases remained unmatched. The germline V gene encodes CDR1 SQVTM and CDR2 ANQGSEA. The CDR3 sequence is 15 residues long. The chain carries TRBV29-1 and TRBJ2-1; 11 bases are a match to TRBD2. The receptor's source is a male patient under 10 years old who had a stem cell transplant for chronic granulomatous disease, so the T cells may come from the graft donor. The specimen was PBMCs, mostly from graft donor cells, collected 60 days after TCRalphabeta/CD19-depleted stem cell transplant. DNA for the CDR3: TGCAGCGTTTACCTGGGACTAGCGGCAAACAATGAGCAGTTCTTC. It is translated as CSVYLGLAANNEQFF.